This T cell receptor beta chain was recovered during a study of blood T cell repertoires in COVID-19. This clone occurred once. V gave up 4 bases and J gave up 4 bases, with 15 bases separating them. There are 15 residues in the CDR3. CDR1 SGHTA and CDR2 FQGTGA come from the germline V gene. Sequencing was performed with immunoSEQ multiplex PCR; in TCRdb, only in-frame clones are kept and a portion is missing. The sample lists some 260,000 clones; over 80% were seen once. The sequence was obtained from a woman aged 70-85 years with COVID-19, enrolled during active disease. The sequencing sample was made of peripheral blood. The chain couples TRBV7-3 to TRBJ2-3, with D possibly matching TRBD1 (5 bases). CDR3 region: CASSSRGGQSDTQYF. The CDR3 region has the DNA TGTGCCAGCAGCTCCCGCGGCGGACAATCAGATACGCAGTATTTT.